This TCR beta chain was sequenced during a study of untreated major depressive disorder. The study's findings and limits: Depressed patients' CD4+ T cells carried increased TRBV05-01 (Vbeta 5.1) usage versus control CD4+ T cells. Sequencing comparisons covered only three preselected Vbeta families.

The repertoire was sequenced with immunoSEQ multiplex PCR; TCRdb's copy has only in-frame clones and lacks some. Here the sample spans roughly 13,000 clones, over 90% being singletons. Patients had moderate to severe depression. Germline CDR1 is MNHEY and CDR2 is SVGAGI. V lost 6 bases and J lost 4, with 10 bases in between. This CDR3 contains 13 residues. In the case of this clone: What it binds is unknown.

The sequence derives from a man aged 25 to 45 with major depressive disorder. The chain recombines TRBV6-5 with TRBJ2-1; no reliable D call. The sequencing sample was made of CD4+ T cells from PBMCs. Here the CDR3 DNA reads TGTGCCAGCAGGGCGGTGGGGTACAATGAGCAGTTCTTC. Its translation: CASRAVGYNEQFF.